These T cell receptor beta chains were read from a single sample in a study of regulatory T cells in long-lasting Graves disease. A single record per CDR3 protein comes from TCRdb applying MiXCR to the multiplex PCR reads. The sample carries 350,000 to 450,000 distinct CDR3 sequences, approximately 15% recorded once. These data also featured in a second study, about T cells in Graves' hyperthyroidism and ophthalmopathy.

The sample was peripheral blood mononuclear cells (PBMCs), taken at new diagnosis, from a patient treated with antithyroid drugs. These receptors originate from a man between 35 and 55 years old with Graves disease. The CDR3 runs from the conserved cysteine through the conserved F or W. The D gene is left open where the match is weak. Only part of the rows carry a size: once, few, many, or a class if the clone is expanded.

D,V,J,size,DNA,CDR3
TRBD1,TRBV9,TRBJ2-5,many,TGTGCCAGCAGCGCGACAGGGGGCTGGGAGACCCAGTACTTC,CASSATGGWETQYF
NA,TRBV5-1,TRBJ1-4,few,TGCGCCAGCAGCGGAAACCTTCGGGGCGAAAAACTGTTTTTT,CASSGNLRGEKLFF
NA,TRBV28,TRBJ1-4,many,TGTGCCACCACAGTAGCTAATGAAAAACTGTTTTTT,CATTVANEKLFF
NA,TRBV6-1,TRBJ2-4,many,TGTGCCAGCAGTGAACGTCCTGCCAAAAACATTCAGTACTTC,CASSERPAKNIQYF
TRBD2,TRBV7-2,TRBJ2-7,many,TGTGCCAGCAGCACCCCGGGACTAGGATATCTCGAGCAGTACTTC,CASSTPGLGYLEQYF
TRBD1,TRBV28,TRBJ2-1,many,TGTGCCAGCAGTGCCCTACAGGGGAATTACAATGAGCAGTTCTTC,CASSALQGNYNEQFF
NA,TRBV20-1,TRBJ2-3,many,TGCAGTGCGATCCGACGGGAGCTCCCAGATACGCAGTATTTT,CSAIRRELPDTQYF
NA,TRBV28,TRBJ2-2,NA,TGTGCCAGCAAAGTAACAGGGACCGGCAACACCGGGGAGCTGTTTTTT,CASKVTGTGNTGELFF
NA,TRBV3-1,TRBJ2-7,many,TGTGCCAGCAGCCCTAACCAAATGACCGAGCAGTACTTC,CASSPNQMTEQYF
NA,TRBV28,TRBJ2-7,many,TGTGCCAGCAGTTTATGGACACAGGGCTGTTACTTC,CASSLWTQGCYF
NA,TRBV6-1,TRBJ2-7,many,TGTGCCAGCAGTGAAAGGTCAGCTTTGGACGAGCAGTACTTC,CASSERSALDEQYF
NA,TRBV5-1,TRBJ2-2,NA,TGCGCCAGCAGCTGGACGGGGGCCCCAAACACCGGGGAGCTGTTTTTT,CASSWTGAPNTGELFF
NA,TRBV29-1,TRBJ2-7,many,TGCAGCGTTGGATACAGCCCTTTCGAGCAGTACTTC,CSVGYSPFEQYF
NA,TRBV30,TRBJ2-7,NA,TGTGCCTGGGGTCCTACTAGATCCCTCTACGAGCAGTACTTC,CAWGPTRSLYEQYF
NA,TRBV5-1,TRBJ1-1,many,TGCGCCAGCAGCTCGGAACCGGCTAAAATGAACACTGAAGCTTTCTTT,CASSSEPAKMNTEAFF
TRBD1,TRBV2,TRBJ2-1,many,TGTGCCAGCAGGGGACAGGGTTTTTCGAGCGAGCAGTTCTTC,CASRGQGFSSEQFF
TRBD1,TRBV5-1,TRBJ2-3,few,TGCGCCAGCAAGTCGGGACAGAGCACAGATACGCAGTATTTT,CASKSGQSTDTQYF
NA,TRBV5-1,TRBJ2-3,NA,TGCGCCAGCAGCTCCCTACCCACAGATACGCAGTATTTT,CASSSLPTDTQYF
TRBD2,TRBV5-1,TRBJ2-5,few,TGCGCCAGCAGCCTCGGGGGGATGGCCTTTCAAGAGACCCAGTACTTC,CASSLGGMAFQETQYF
NA,TRBV5-6,TRBJ1-1,many,TGTGCCAGCAGCCTATGGACAGTCAACACTGAAGCTTTCTTT,CASSLWTVNTEAFF
NA,TRBV6-2/TRBV6-3,TRBJ2-2,NA,TGTGCCAGCAGTGGCAGGCAGGGGTACACCGGGGAGCTGTTTTTT,CASSGRQGYTGELFF
NA,TRBV2,TRBJ2-1,many,TGTGCCAGCGGGGTTTACAATGAGCAGTTCTTC,CASGVYNEQFF
TRBD2,TRBV6-1,TRBJ2-7,many,TGTGCCAGCAGAAGGGGACTAGCGGGCTACGAGCAGTACTTC,CASRRGLAGYEQYF
NA,TRBV15,TRBJ2-5,many,TGTGCCACCAGCAGGGGAGGGGGTGAGACCCAGTACTTC,CATSRGGGETQYF
NA,TRBV5-4,TRBJ2-3,NA,TGTGCCAGCAGCTTGGCGGGGGCCAGAGCAGATACGCAGTATTTT,CASSLAGARADTQYF
NA,TRBV7-2,TRBJ1-1,many,TGTGCCAGCAGCTTATCCACAGGGCTCACTGAAGCTTTCTTT,CASSLSTGLTEAFF
NA,TRBV7-9,TRBJ2-5,many,TGTGCCAGCCTTCTTTTGGGACCTCCAGAGACCCAGTACTTC,CASLLLGPPETQYF
TRBD2,TRBV20-1,TRBJ2-5,many,TGCAGTGCTATAAATGACCCTAGCGGGGGGGCGTGGCAAGAGACCCAGTACTTC,CSAINDPSGGAWQETQYF
NA,TRBV2,TRBJ2-3,many,TGTGCCAGCAGTCCAATCAAGTCTCCTAGCACAGATACGCAGTATTTT,CASSPIKSPSTDTQYF
NA,TRBV20-1,TRBJ2-5,many,TGCAGTGCTAGCGGGGAGACCCAGTACTTC,CSASGETQYF
NA,TRBV9,TRBJ1-6,many,TGTGCCAGCAGCGCAAACTTGAATAATTCACCCCTCCACTTT,CASSANLNNSPLHF
NA,TRBV6-2/TRBV6-3,TRBJ2-3,many,TGTGCCAGCAGTCGGTGGCAGGAGAGCACAGATACGCAGTATTTT,CASSRWQESTDTQYF
NA,TRBV5-1,TRBJ2-7,many,TGCGCCAGCAGCGGTGGAAACTACGAGCAGTACTTC,CASSGGNYEQYF
NA,TRBV11-2,TRBJ1-6,few,TGTGCCAGCAGCTTAGGAAAGGGTAGAAATTCACCCCTCCACTTT,CASSLGKGRNSPLHF